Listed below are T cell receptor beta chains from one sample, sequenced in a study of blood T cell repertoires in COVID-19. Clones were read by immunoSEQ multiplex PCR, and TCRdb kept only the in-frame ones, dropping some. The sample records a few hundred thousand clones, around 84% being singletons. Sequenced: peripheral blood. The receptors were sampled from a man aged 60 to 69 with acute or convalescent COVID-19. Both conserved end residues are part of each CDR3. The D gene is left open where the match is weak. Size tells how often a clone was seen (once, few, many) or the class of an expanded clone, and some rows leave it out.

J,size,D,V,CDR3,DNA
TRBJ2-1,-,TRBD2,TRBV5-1,CASSPGGASYEQFF,TGCGCCAGCAGCCCGGGGGGGGCGTCGTATGAGCAGTTCTTC
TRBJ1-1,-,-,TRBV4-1,CASSQPPRSLNTEAFF,TGCGCCAGCAGCCAACCTCCGCGTAGTCTGAACACTGAAGCTTTCTTT
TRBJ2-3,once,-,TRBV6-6,CASSPSVGGSTDTQYF,TGTGCCAGCAGCCCCTCCGTCGGAGGGAGCACAGATACGCAGTATTTT
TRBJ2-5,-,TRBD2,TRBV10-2,CASSDRLADNQETQYF,TGCGCCAGCAGTGACCGACTAGCGGACAACCAAGAGACCCAGTACTTC
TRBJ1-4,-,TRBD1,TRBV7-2,CASSPNRQGPELFF,TGTGCCAGCAGCCCTAACCGACAGGGCCCAGAACTGTTTTTT
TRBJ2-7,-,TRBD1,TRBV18,CASSPAGQGFYEQYF,TGTGCCAGCTCACCGGCGGGACAGGGTTTCTACGAGCAGTACTTC
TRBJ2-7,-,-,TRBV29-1,CSAAYNRDSYEQYF,TGCAGCGCTGCCTACAACAGGGACTCCTACGAGCAGTACTTC
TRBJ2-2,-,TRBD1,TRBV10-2,CASNRQGYTGELFF,TGCGCCAGCAACAGACAGGGCTACACCGGGGAGCTGTTTTTT
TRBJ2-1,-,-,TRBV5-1,CASSIQQASHEQFF,TGCGCCAGCAGCATACAACAGGCTTCCCATGAGCAGTTCTTC
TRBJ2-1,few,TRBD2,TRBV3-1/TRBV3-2,CASSQMQAGGEQFF,TGTGCCAGCAGCCAGATGCAGGCGGGGGGTGAGCAGTTCTTC
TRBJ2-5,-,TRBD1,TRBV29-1,CSVGQDQETQYF,TGCAGCGTAGGACAGGACCAAGAGACCCAGTACTTC
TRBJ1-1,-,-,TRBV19,CASKAGAMNTEAFF,TGTGCCAGTAAGGCAGGGGCCATGAACACTGAAGCTTTCTTT
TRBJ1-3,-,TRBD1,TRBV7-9,CASSWKGAQGNTIYF,TGTGCCAGCAGCTGGAAGGGGGCGCAGGGAAACACCATATATTTT
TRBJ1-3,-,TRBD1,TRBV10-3,CAISPGQGFGNTIYF,TGTGCCATCAGTCCGGGACAGGGGTTTGGAAACACCATATATTTT
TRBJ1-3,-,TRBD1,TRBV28,CASRLFVPGQGNTIYF,TGTGCCAGCAGGCTATTCGTCCCGGGACAGGGAAACACCATATATTTT
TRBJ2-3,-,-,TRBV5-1,CASSATGLLTDTQYF,TGCGCCAGCAGCGCTACGGGACTCCTCACAGATACGCAGTATTTT
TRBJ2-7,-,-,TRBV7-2,CASSFAESYEQYF,TGTGCCAGCAGCTTTGCCGAGTCCTACGAGCAGTACTTC
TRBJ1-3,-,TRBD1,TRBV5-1,CASSSGQGPNTIYF,TGCGCCAGCAGCTCGGGACAGGGCCCAAACACCATATATTTT
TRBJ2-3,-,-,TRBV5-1,CASSSDSLDTQYF,TGCGCCAGCAGCTCCGACTCTCTAGATACGCAGTATTTT
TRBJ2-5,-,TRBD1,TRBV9,CASSAGTGVETQYF,TGTGCCAGCAGCGCTGGGACAGGGGTTGAGACCCAGTACTTC
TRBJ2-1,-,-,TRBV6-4,CASSVEGTTYNEQFF,TGTGCCAGCAGCGTGGAGGGCACCACCTACAATGAGCAGTTCTTC
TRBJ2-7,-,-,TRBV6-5,CASRTLAATSGEQYF,TGTGCCAGCAGGACGTTAGCGGCAACCTCGGGGGAGCAGTACTTC
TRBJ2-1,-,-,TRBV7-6,CASSRSGTLNEQFF,TGTGCCAGCAGCCGCTCCGGGACTTTAAATGAGCAGTTCTTC
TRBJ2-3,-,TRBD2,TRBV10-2,CASSEGILAGGRTDTQYF,TGCGCCAGCAGTGAGGGGATCCTAGCGGGGGGTCGCACAGATACGCAGTATTTT
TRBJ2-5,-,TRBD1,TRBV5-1,CASRTGQGQETQYF,TGCGCCAGCAGGACCGGACAGGGGCAAGAGACCCAGTACTTC
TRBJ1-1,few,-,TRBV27,CASSPWLRKTGTEAFF,TGTGCCAGCAGTCCGTGGCTTAGGAAGACGGGCACTGAAGCTTTCTTT
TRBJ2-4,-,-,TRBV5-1,CASSLGQMGVLRNIQYF,TGCGCCAGCAGCTTAGGACAGATGGGGGTCCTAAGGAACATTCAGTACTTC
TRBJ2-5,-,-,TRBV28,CASSPRGPYQETQYF,TGTGCCAGCAGCCCCAGGGGTCCGTACCAAGAGACCCAGTACTTC
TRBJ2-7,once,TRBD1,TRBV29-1,CSVDDVGTGRYEQYF,TGCAGCGTTGACGACGTTGGGACAGGGCGTTACGAGCAGTACTTC
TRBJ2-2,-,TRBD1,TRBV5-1,CASSRQSGTGSNTGELFF,TGCGCCAGCAGCCGGCAAAGTGGGACAGGTTCGAACACCGGGGAGCTGTTTTTT
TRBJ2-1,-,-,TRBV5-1,CASSFQGMSYNEQFF,TGCGCCAGCAGCTTTCAGGGGATGTCCTACAATGAGCAGTTCTTC
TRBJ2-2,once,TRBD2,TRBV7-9,CASTPGEGRTGELFF,TGTGCCAGCACCCCGGGGGAGGGGCGCACCGGGGAGCTGTTTTTT
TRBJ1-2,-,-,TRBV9,CASGAPRGIVYGYTF,TGTGCCAGCGGCGCCCCACGAGGGATAGTTTATGGCTACACCTTC
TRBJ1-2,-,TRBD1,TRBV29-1,CSAVLDRASRYGYTF,TGCAGCGCCGTATTGGACAGGGCCAGTCGCTATGGCTACACCTTC
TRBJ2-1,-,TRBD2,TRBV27,CASSSGLALGEQFF,TGTGCCAGCAGTTCGGGACTAGCACTGGGGGAGCAGTTCTTC
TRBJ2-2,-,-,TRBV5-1,CASSLARATGELFF,TGCGCCAGCAGCTTGGCGAGAGCTACCGGGGAGCTGTTTTTT
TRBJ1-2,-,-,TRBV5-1,CASRPDSRETNYGYTF,TGCGCCAGCAGGCCTGATTCCCGAGAGACTAACTATGGCTACACCTTC
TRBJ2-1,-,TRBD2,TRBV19,CASSRGPFSGRTSGGGSSYNEQFF,TGTGCCAGTAGTCGGGGTCCCTTCTCGGGGCGGACTAGCGGGGGCGGGAGCTCCTACAATGAGCAGTTCTTC
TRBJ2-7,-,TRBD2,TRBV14,CASSQSLAGAEQYF,TGTGCCAGCAGCCAATCACTAGCGGGAGCCGAGCAGTACTTC
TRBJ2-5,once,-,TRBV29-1,CSVEEVDSQETQYF,TGCAGCGTTGAAGAGGTCGACAGCCAAGAGACCCAGTACTTC
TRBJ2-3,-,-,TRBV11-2,CASSLATVGNTQYF,TGTGCCAGCAGCTTAGCGACAGTTGGAAATACGCAGTATTTT
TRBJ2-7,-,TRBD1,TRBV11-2,CASSLGTGGAYEQYF,TGTGCCAGCAGCTTAGGGACAGGGGGAGCCTACGAGCAGTACTTC
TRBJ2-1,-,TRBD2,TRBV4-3,CASSQPSGGYNEQFF,TGCGCCAGCAGCCAACCGTCGGGGGGTTACAATGAGCAGTTCTTC
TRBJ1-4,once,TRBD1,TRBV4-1,CASSQEGTGGEKLFF,TGCGCCAGCAGCCAAGAAGGGACAGGGGGTGAAAAACTGTTTTTT